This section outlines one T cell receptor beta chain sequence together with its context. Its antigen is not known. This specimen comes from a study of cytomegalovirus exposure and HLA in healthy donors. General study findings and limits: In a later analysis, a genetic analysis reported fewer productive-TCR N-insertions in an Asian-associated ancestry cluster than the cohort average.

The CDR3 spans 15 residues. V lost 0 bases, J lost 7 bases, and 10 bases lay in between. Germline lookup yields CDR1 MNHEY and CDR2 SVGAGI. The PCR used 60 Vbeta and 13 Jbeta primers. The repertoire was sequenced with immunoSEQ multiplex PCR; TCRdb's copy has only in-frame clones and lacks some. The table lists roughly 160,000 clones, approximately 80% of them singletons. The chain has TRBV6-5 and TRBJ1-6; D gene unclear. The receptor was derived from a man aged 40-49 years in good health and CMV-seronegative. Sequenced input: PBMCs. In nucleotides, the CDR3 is TGTGCCAGCAGTTACTCGCTATCCGGGAATTCACCCCTCCACTTT. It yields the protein CASSYSLSGNSPLHF.